This TCR beta chain was recovered during a study of cytomegalovirus exposure and HLA in healthy donors. Findings of the study overall: The productive fraction for most TCR beta V segments was about 90% or about 30% in an earlier analysis.

Notes on this clone: The antigen remains unidentified.

Nominally healthy donors provided the samples, though records likely missed some immune exposures. The PCR contained 60 Vbeta and 13 Jbeta primers. The repertoire was sequenced with immunoSEQ multiplex PCR; TCRdb's copy has only in-frame clones and lacks some. The repertoire holds more than 150,000 clones, with around 86% as singletons. V was clipped by 6 bases and J by 7 bases; unmatched bases: 10. CDR3 length: 15 residues. Germline values: CDR1 SGDLS, CDR2 YYNGEE. The sequenced sample consisted of PBMCs. The chain links TRBV9 to TRBJ2-1, with 10 bases lining up with TRBD2. This TCR was recovered from a man aged 50 to 60 in good health and CMV-seronegative. The CDR3 protein is CASNIMGTSVNEQFF. The CDR3 region has the DNA TGTGCCAGCAACATTATGGGGACTAGCGTTAATGAGCAGTTCTTC.